Sequencing of this TCR beta chain was carried out in a study of blood T cell repertoires in COVID-19. Original data processing: Amplifying reference gene primers gave estimates of nucleated cell counts. The repertoire was sequenced with immunoSEQ multiplex PCR; TCRdb's copy has only in-frame clones and lacks some. D and trimming come from the DNA, and the V and J calls and clone size come from that table. There are under 300,000 clones in the sample; about 90% occur only once, and under 2.5% lies in the top ten. Participants were aged about 18 to 89 years from some 24 US areas. The germline V gene encodes CDR1 SGHAT and CDR2 FQNNGV. The ends were cut back, 5 bases at V and 10 bases at J, with 18 bases in the middle. This CDR3 contains 14 residues.

The J gene is TRBJ2-1, the V gene TRBV11-2; D not certain. Sequencing input: PBMCs or T cells enriched from blood (not recorded which). The clonotype originates from a woman aged 18-35 years who had recovered from COVID-19. The CDR3 is CASSPPGPPAEQFF. In DNA, the CDR3 is TGTGCCAGCAGCCCCCCGGGTCCCCCGGCGGAGCAGTTCTTC. The variable domain in full, with the rest retrieved from reference TRBV11-2 and TRBJ2-1, is EAGVAQSPRYKIIEKRQSVAFWCNPISGHATLYWYQQILGQGPKLLIQFQNNGVVDDSQLPKDRFSAERLKGVDSTLKIQPAKLEDSAVYLCASSPPGPPAEQFFGPGTRLTVL.